The 10 T cell receptor beta chains listed next were all sequenced from one sample in a study of blood T cell repertoires in COVID-19. Generated by immunoSEQ multiplex PCR, the TCRdb table keeps only in-frame clones and is missing some. In the table there are some 410,000 clones, around 87% of which are singletons. The sample consisted of PBMCs or T cells enriched from blood (not recorded which). The origin of the receptors is a woman in her twenties or thirties with acute COVID-19.

The CDR3, as DNA: TGCGCCAGCAGGGAAAGCGGACAGCCGAACACCGGGGAGCTGTTTTTT. Amino acids: CASRESGQPNTGELFF. The chain joins TRBV5-1 to TRBJ2-2; TRBD1 might be the D (6 bases). The CDR3 runs 16 residues. The V end was cut by 5 bases, the J end by 0 bases, with 14 bases between. The V gene's germline CDR1 is SGHRS and CDR2 YFSETQ.

The chain employs TRBV19 and TRBJ2-1; TRBD1 is a possible D gene (6 bases). With 5 bases removed from V and 2 bases from J, the gap between germline ends came to 13 bases. The CDR3 has 15 amino acids. Germline V CDR1 and CDR2: LNHDA, SQIVND (reference sequence). The CDR3 loop reads CASSWTGTPYNEQFF. CDR3 sequence (DNA): TGTGCCAGTAGTTGGACGGGGACACCCTACAATGAGCAGTTCTTC.

This rearrangement joins TRBV6-5 to TRBJ1-3; the D gene is possibly TRBD1 (6 bases). Germline-derived CDR1 and CDR2 are MNHEY and SVGAGI. The CDR3 loop spans 14 amino acids. The V and J ends lost 2 bases and 4 bases respectively, with 9 bases between them. CDR3 amino acids: CASSYGQGGNTIYF. The CDR3 region has the DNA TGTGCCAGCAGTTACGGGCAGGGGGGAAACACCATATATTTT.

The J gene is TRBJ2-1, the V gene TRBV3-1 (or the pseudogene TRBV3-2), with a possible D match to TRBD2 (6 bases). The germline V gene encodes CDR1 LGHDT and CDR2 YNNKEL (reference sequence). V lost 4 bases, J lost 3 bases, and 13 bases lay in between. The CDR3 sequence is 15 residues long. CDR3: CASSPGGTVYNEQFF. In nucleotides, the CDR3 is TGTGCCAGCAGCCCCGGGGGTACAGTCTACAATGAGCAGTTCTTC.

Concerning this clone itself: Its ends do not fully match the called genes, so a read error is possible. The sample has other DNA sequences that encode this CDR3 too. The chain carries TRBV9 and TRBJ1-6; no definite D call. The germline V gene encodes CDR1 SGDLS and CDR2 YYNGEE. This CDR3 is built from 15 residues. In nucleotides, the CDR3 is TGTGCCAGCAGCGTAGAAGGAGGGTTTAATTCACCTCTCCACTTT. This gives the protein CASSVEGGFNSPLHF.

This chain joins TRBV11-2 and TRBJ2-1, with TRBD2 matching over 7 bases. CDR3 length: 14 amino acids. Losses at the gene ends were 2 bases for V and 15 bases for J; bases not matched to a gene: 13. The germline V gene encodes CDR1 SGHAT and CDR2 FQNNGV. DNA of the CDR3: TGTGCCAGCAGCTTAAATTCCCCGGGACTACGCAGGTTCTTC. Protein: CASSLNSPGLRRFF.

The chain uses TRBV19 and TRBJ2-3; possibly TRBD1 for D (6 bases). Germline CDR1 reads LNHDA; CDR2 reads SQIVND (reference sequence). Trimming took off 2 bases at V and 3 bases at J, with 12 bases between the two ends. The CDR3 loop spans 15 amino acids. CDR3 sequence reads: CASSIIRGRTDTQYF. Here the CDR3 DNA reads TGTGCCAGTAGTATAATCAGGGGTAGAACAGATACGCAGTATTTT. Supplemented by reference TRBV19 and TRBJ2-3, the full variable domain reads DGGITQSPKYLFRKEGQNVTLSCEQNLNHDAMYWYRQDPGQGLRLIYYSQIVNDFQKGDIAEGYSVSREKKESFPLTVTSAQKNPTAFYLCASSIIRGRTDTQYFGPGTRLTVL.

The DNA for the CDR3 is TGTGCCAGTAGTATCCCGGGGGGCCGAGACAATGAGCAGTTCTTC. This translates into CASSIPGGRDNEQFF. J is TRBJ2-1 and V is TRBV19; perhaps TRBD2 as D (7 bases). Trimming stripped 3 bases from V and 5 bases from J, with 14 bases between. In germline, CDR1 is LNHDA, CDR2 SQIVND (reference sequence). This CDR3 is built from 15 residues.

The V gene is TRBV7-9, the J gene TRBJ2-4, with D possibly TRBD2 on 5 matching bases. In germline, CDR1 is SEHNR, CDR2 FQNEAQ (reference sequence). This CDR3 is 16 amino acids long. V lost 7 bases and J lost 0, with 16 bases in between. CDR3 sequence reads: CASTIYRGEAKNIQYF. CDR3 coding DNA: TGTGCCAGCACCATCTACCGGGGAGAAGCCAAAAACATTCAGTACTTC.

This chain joins TRBV27 and TRBJ1-6; 8 bases line up with TRBD1. The CDR3 consists of 17 residues. V shed 5 bases and J 3 bases; nucleotides not matched to a gene: 9. Looked up from germline, CDR1 is MNHEY and CDR2 is SMNVEV (reference sequence). The CDR3 sequence: CASSPAPGGGYNSPLHF. The DNA for the CDR3 is TGTGCCAGCAGTCCCGCCCCAGGGGGCGGCTATAATTCACCCCTCCACTTT.